This TCR beta chain was profiled in a study of CD8+ T cells in alopecia areata. Details on this clone: Its antigen is unidentified.

The study's findings and limits: Scalp lesions, especially in alopecia totalis/universalis, had higher clonality than normal scalp. With patients, TCR sharing proved less clear than in mice, a difference possibly related to HLA. Significant decreases in scalp clonality and expanded CD8+ clones followed tofacitinib treatment.

Sequencing templates came from extracted RNA that was reverse transcribed into cDNA. TCRdb's copy holds only in-frame clones and misses some; the assay was immunoSEQ multiplex PCR. The sample yields over 95,000 clones, 60% to 75% seen once. This CDR3 is built from 13 residues. CDR1 and CDR2 from the germline V gene are SGDLS and YYNGEE. Trimming pared 0 bases from V and 8 bases from J, leaving 11 bases between. Treatment defined: oral pan-JAK inhibitor, 5-10 mg twice daily. The material sequenced was CD8+ T cells sorted from blood, taken at week 4, from a patient treated with tofacitinib. V is TRBV9 and J is TRBJ1-2; TRBD1 might be the D (5 bases). This TCR derives from a human donor with alopecia areata. The CDR3 DNA sequence: TGTGCCAGCAGCGTAGCTCGGGGCGTCGGCTACACCTTC. Encoded protein: CASSVARGVGYTF.